This TCR beta chain was profiled in a study of CD8+ T cells in alopecia areata. Points from the study as a whole: The study found TCR sharing across patients less clear than in mice, possibly for HLA reasons. When scalp samples are sequenced, resident alphabeta T cells of normal skin are also captured.

Specimens obtained from alopecia areata patients comprised lesional scalp punch biopsies and peripheral blood. Worth noting for this clone: The antigen is undetermined.

RNA extraction was followed by reverse transcription into cDNA, which acted as the sequencing template. TCRdb's copy holds only in-frame clones and misses some; the assay was immunoSEQ multiplex PCR. This sample has 110,000 to 150,000 clones, with approximately 51% found just once. This CDR3 region has 11 residues. CDR1 and CDR2 from the germline V gene are MNHEY and SVGAGI. Trimming pared 4 bases from V and 8 bases from J, leaving 6 bases between. Material: CD4+ T cells sorted from blood, obtained at week 0. The sequence was collected from a human donor with alopecia areata. The chain is built from TRBV6-5 and TRBJ2-1, with D unresolved. CDR3 DNA sequence: TGTGCCAGCAGTTTCGCTGATGAGCAGTTCTTC. Protein sequence: CASSFADEQFF.